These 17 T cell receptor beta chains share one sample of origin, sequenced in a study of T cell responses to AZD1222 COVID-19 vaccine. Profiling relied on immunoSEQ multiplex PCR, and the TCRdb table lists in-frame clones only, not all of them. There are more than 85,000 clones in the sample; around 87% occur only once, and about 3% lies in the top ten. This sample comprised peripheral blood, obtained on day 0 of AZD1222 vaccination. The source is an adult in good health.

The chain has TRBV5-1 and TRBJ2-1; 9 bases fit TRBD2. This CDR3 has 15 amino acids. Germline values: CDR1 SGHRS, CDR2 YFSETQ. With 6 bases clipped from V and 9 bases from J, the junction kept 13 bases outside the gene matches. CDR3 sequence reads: CASTALGAGGLEQFF. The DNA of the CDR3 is TGCGCCAGCACCGCCCTAGGCGCGGGGGGGCTTGAGCAGTTCTTC.

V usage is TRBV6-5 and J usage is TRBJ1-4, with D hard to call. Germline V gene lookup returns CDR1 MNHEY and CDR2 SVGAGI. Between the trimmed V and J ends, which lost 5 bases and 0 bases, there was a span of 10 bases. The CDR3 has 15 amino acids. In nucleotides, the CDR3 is TGTGCCAGCAGTCAACCGGTCACAACTAATGAAAAACTGTTTTTT. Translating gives CASSQPVTTNEKLFF.

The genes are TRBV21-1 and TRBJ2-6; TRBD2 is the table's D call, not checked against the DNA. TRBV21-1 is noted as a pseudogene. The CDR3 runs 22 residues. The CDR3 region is CASSKGGSVFYEAGCGANVLTF. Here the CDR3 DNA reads TGTGCCAGCAGCAAAGGAGGTAGTGTTTTTTATGAGGCGGGGTGTGGGGCCAACGTCCTGACTTTC.

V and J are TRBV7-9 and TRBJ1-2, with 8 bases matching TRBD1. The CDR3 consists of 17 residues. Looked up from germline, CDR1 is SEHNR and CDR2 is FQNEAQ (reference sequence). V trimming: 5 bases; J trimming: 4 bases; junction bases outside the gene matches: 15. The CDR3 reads CASSEGQPNRGGYGYTF. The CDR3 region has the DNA TGTGCCAGCAGCGAGGGACAACCGAACAGGGGGGGCTATGGCTACACCTTC.

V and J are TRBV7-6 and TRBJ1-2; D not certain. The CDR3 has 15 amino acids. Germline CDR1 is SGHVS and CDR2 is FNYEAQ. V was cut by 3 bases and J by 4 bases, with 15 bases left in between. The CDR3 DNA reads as TGTGCCAGCAGCTTCAATCCGCGGTTCGGCTATGGCTACACCTTC. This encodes CASSFNPRFGYGYTF.

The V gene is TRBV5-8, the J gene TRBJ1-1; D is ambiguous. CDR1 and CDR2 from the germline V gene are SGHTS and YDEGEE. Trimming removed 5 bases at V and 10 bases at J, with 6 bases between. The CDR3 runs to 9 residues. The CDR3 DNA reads TGTGCCAGCAGGGTATTAGCTTTCTTT. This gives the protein CASRVLAFF.

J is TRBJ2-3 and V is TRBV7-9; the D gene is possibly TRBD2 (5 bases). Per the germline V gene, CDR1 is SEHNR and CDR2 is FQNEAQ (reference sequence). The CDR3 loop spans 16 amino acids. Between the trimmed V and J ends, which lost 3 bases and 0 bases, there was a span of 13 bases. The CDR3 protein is CASSFGGPMSTDTQYF. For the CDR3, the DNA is TGTGCCAGCAGCTTTGGCGGGCCGATGAGCACAGATACGCAGTATTTT.

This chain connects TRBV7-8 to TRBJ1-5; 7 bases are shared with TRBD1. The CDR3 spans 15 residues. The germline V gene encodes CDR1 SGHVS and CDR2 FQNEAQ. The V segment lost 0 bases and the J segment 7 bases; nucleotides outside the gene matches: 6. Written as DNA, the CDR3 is TGTGCCAGCAGCTTAGCAGAGGGACAGAACCAGCCCCAGCATTTT. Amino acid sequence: CASSLAEGQNQPQHF.

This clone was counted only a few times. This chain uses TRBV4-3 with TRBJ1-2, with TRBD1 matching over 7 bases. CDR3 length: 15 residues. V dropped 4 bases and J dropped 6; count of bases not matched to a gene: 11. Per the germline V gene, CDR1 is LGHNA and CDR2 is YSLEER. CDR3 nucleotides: TGCGCCAGCAGCCCCGGAATTAACAGGGGCCATGGCTACACCTTC. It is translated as CASSPGINRGHGYTF.

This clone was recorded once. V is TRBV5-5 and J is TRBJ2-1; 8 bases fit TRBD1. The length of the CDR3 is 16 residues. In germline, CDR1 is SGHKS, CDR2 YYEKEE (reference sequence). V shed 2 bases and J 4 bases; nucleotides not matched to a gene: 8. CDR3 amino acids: CASSFTPGTGYNEQFF. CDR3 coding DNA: TGTGCCAGCAGCTTCACACCCGGGACAGGATACAATGAGCAGTTCTTC.

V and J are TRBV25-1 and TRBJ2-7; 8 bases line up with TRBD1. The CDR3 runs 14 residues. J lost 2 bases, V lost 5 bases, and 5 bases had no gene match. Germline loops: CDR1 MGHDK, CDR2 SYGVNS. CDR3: CASSTGTGPYEQYF. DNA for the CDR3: TGTGCCAGCAGTACCGGGACAGGACCCTACGAGCAGTACTTC.

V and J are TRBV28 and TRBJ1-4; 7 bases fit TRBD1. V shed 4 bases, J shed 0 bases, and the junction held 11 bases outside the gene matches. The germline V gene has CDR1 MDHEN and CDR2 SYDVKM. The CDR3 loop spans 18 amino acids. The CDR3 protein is CASSSYPGQIATNEKLFF. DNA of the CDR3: TGTGCCAGCAGTTCGTACCCGGGACAGATTGCAACTAATGAAAAACTGTTTTTT. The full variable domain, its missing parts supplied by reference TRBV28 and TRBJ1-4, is DVKVTQSSRYLVKRTGEKVFLECVQDMDHENMFWYRQDPGLGLRLIYFSYDVKMKEKGDIPEGYSVSREKKERFSLILESASTNQTSMYLCASSSYPGQIATNEKLFFGSGTQLSVL.

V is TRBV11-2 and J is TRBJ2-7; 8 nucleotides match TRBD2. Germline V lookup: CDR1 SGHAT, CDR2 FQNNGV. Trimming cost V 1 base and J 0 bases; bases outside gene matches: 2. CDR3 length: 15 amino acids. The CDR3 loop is CASSLVAGGSYEQYF. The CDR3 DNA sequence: TGTGCCAGCAGCTTAGTGGCGGGGGGCTCCTACGAGCAGTACTTC.

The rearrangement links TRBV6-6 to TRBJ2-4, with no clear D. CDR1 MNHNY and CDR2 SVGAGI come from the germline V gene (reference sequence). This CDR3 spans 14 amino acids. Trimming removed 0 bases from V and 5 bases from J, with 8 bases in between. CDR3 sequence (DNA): TGTGCCAGCAGTTACTCGGACCGGGAAAACATTCAGTACTTC. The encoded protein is CASSYSDRENIQYF.

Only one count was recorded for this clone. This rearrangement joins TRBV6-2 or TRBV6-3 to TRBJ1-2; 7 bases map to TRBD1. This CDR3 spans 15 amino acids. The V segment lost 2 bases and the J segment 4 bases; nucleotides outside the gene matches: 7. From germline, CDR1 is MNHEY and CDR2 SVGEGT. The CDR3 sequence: CASSYAGTVFYGYTF. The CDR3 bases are TGTGCCAGCAGTTACGCGGGGACAGTGTTCTATGGCTACACCTTC.

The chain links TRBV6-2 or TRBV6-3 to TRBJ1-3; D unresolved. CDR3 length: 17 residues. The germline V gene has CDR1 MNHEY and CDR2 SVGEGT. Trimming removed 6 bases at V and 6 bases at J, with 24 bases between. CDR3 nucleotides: TGTGCCAGCAGCACCGAAATAGACCGAAGGAAGGAAAACACCATATATTTT. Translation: CASSTEIDRRKENTIYF.

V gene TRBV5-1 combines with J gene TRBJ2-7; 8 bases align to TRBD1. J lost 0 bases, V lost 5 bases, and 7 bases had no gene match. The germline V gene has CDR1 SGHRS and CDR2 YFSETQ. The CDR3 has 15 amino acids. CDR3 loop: CASSYGQGYSYEQYF. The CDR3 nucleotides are TGCGCCAGCAGTTATGGACAGGGTTACTCCTACGAGCAGTACTTC.